This T cell receptor beta chain is from a study of cytomegalovirus exposure and HLA in healthy donors. Study-level information: HLA-typed donors were the source of approximately 88 million unique TCRs held in an early data release. Study-wide results and caveats: Several top significant clusters appeared, in a later analysis, to be linked to common viral pathogens. Reports described diagnosis of cytomegalovirus status by the classifier as highly specific and sensitive. Later on, an analysis showed TCR association rates differing by HLA locus, with DRB1 the most and HLA-C the fewest.

This clone has a single count. The antigen remains unidentified. This CDR3 has 14 residues. From germline, CDR1 is SEHNR and CDR2 FQNEAQ (reference sequence). With V trimmed by 5 bases and J by 1 base, 5 bases remained unmatched. Primers included in the PCR were 60 Vbeta and 13 Jbeta primers. Generated by immunoSEQ multiplex PCR, the TCRdb table keeps only in-frame clones and is missing some. The repertoire holds about 87,000 clones, over 65% seen once, with about a fifth in the top ten. The chain couples TRBV7-9 to TRBJ2-7; the match to TRBD2 covers 7 bases. This receptor was taken from a man aged 25-45 years in good health and CMV-seropositive. The sample consisted of PBMCs. The CDR3 region is CASSHGTKSYEQYF. CDR3 coding DNA: TGTGCCAGCAGCCACGGGACTAAATCCTACGAGCAGTACTTC.